This is a list of T cell receptor beta chains from one sample in a study of beta chain features in type 1 diabetes. Profiled with immunoSEQ multiplex PCR; TCRdb holds only in-frame clones, not every one. The table shows 680,000 or so clones, with 13% occurring only once. Sequencing was carried out using naive CD4+ T cells from blood. These receptors were taken from a man between 18 and 29 years old with type 1 diabetes. CDR3s include the opening cysteine and the closing phenylalanine or tryptophan. Each record gives: clone size, CDR3 length, V gene, J gene, D gene, CDR3 DNA, CDR3 protein. D genes are given only for firm matches. Where a row states a size, it is once, few, many or the class of an expanded clone; other rows omit it.

>-|14|TRBV4-2|TRBJ2-3|-
TGTGCCAGCAGCCAAGCAGCTGGAATCCATACGCAGTATTTT
CASSQAAGIHTQYF
>few|15|TRBV7-2|TRBJ1-5|-
TGTGCCAGCAGCTCCCCCGGGACAACGAATCAGCCCCAGCATTTT
CASSSPGTTNQPQHF
>few|15|TRBV30|TRBJ2-3|-
TGTGCCTGGAGTGTTGAGGGGTATCGCCCAGATACGCAGTATTTT
CAWSVEGYRPDTQYF
>-|14|TRBV30|TRBJ1-5|-
TGTGCCTGGAGTGACTCATCCGTCGGTCAGCCCCAGCATTTT
CAWSDSSVGQPQHF
>-|13|TRBV18|TRBJ2-5|-
TGTGCCAGCTCACCCGTCCCTGAGGAGACCCAGTACTTC
CASSPVPEETQYF
>-|14|TRBV2|TRBJ1-3|-
TGTGCCAGCAGTTTAGGCTACACTGGAAACACCATATATTTT
CASSLGYTGNTIYF
>-|16|TRBV5-6|TRBJ2-1|-
TGTGCCAGCAGCTTGATGCGCCAGAGCTCCTACAATGAGCAGTTCTTC
CASSLMRQSSYNEQFF
>-|14|TRBV30|TRBJ1-5|-
TGTGCCTGGAGTGTACAAAACCTAGAATCGCCCCAGCATTTT
CAWSVQNLESPQHF
>few|14|TRBV30|TRBJ1-5|-
TGTGCCTGGAGTGTACTTGACGGCAATCAGCCCCAGCATTTT
CAWSVLDGNQPQHF
>-|12|TRBV13|TRBJ2-1|-
TGTGCCAGCAGCTTTAGCAGGAATGAGCAGTTCTTC
CASSFSRNEQFF
>-|17|TRBV15|TRBJ1-1|-
TGTGCCACCAGCAGAGATCCCGCGGAGGGGAGAGACACTGAAGCTTTCTTT
CATSRDPAEGRDTEAFF
>few|14|TRBV4-1|TRBJ2-1|TRBD1
TGCGCCAGCAGCCAATTTTGGACAGGCAATGAGCAGTTCTTC
CASSQFWTGNEQFF
>few|15|TRBV29-1|TRBJ1-4|TRBD1
TGCAGCGTGGAAAGGACAGGGGGAGGTAATGAAAAACTGTTTTTT
CSVERTGGGNEKLFF
>few|15|TRBV5-1|TRBJ2-3|-
TGCGCCAGCAGCTTGACCGCCACGATCACAGATACGCAGTATTTT
CASSLTATITDTQYF
>few|17|TRBV5-1|TRBJ2-1|TRBD2
TGCGCCAGCAGCTTGACAACTAGCGCGGGCTCCTACAATGAGCAGTTCTTC
CASSLTTSAGSYNEQFF
>-|16|TRBV9|TRBJ2-1|TRBD2
TGTGCCAGCAGCGTAGCTGGCGGGAGCTCCTACAATGAGCAGTTCTTC
CASSVAGGSSYNEQFF
>-|14|TRBV5-1|TRBJ2-2|-
TGCGCCAGCAGCTTGACAGAGAACACCGGGGAGCTGTTTTTT
CASSLTENTGELFF
>few|13|TRBV10-3|TRBJ1-1|TRBD1
TGTGCCATCACCGGGACAGGGAACACTGAAGCTTTCTTT
CAITGTGNTEAFF
>few|15|TRBV6-1|TRBJ2-6|-
TGTGCCAGCAGAGAACAGCACTCTGGGGCCAACGTCCTGACTTTC
CASREQHSGANVLTF
>few|19|TRBV9|TRBJ1-3|-
TGTGCCAGCAGCGCCTATTATATCGGGGGCGGAAGCTCTGGAAACACCATATATTTT
CASSAYYIGGGSSGNTIYF
>few|18|TRBV15|TRBJ1-5|TRBD1
TGTGCCACCAGCAGGGAAGCACCCGGGACAGGGAACAATCAGCCCCAGCATTTT
CATSREAPGTGNNQPQHF
>-|17|TRBV21-1|TRBJ1-5|-
TGTGCCAGCAGCAAAGTTGGTGGAGACAGGGGCAATCAGCCCCAGCATTTT
CASSKVGGDRGNQPQHF
>-|16|TRBV10-3|TRBJ1-1|-
TGTGCCATCAGTTCTAGTTACACAGGGCGGAACACTGAAGCTTTCTTT
CAISSSYTGRNTEAFF
>-|13|TRBV5-4|TRBJ2-1|-
TGTGCCAGCAGCGACCGACAGCACAATGAGCAGTTCTTC
CASSDRQHNEQFF
>-|12|TRBV6-6|TRBJ2-1|-
TGTGCCAGCAGCCCGGTGAGGGGGGAGCAGTTCTTC
CASSPVRGEQFF
>few|12|TRBV5-6|TRBJ1-1|TRBD1
TGTGCCAGCAGCCCCGGACAGGGGCGAGCTTTCTTT
CASSPGQGRAFF
>-|11|TRBV21-1|TRBJ1-5|-
TGTGCCAGCAGGGGTAATCAGCCCCAGCATTTT
CASRGNQPQHF
>-|14|TRBV6-5|TRBJ1-5|-
TGTGCCAGCAGGCGCTCGGGGGCTCTCGGGCCCCAGCATTTT
CASRRSGALGPQHF
>few|14|TRBV5-1|TRBJ2-6|-
TGCGCCAGCAGCTACGACAGTGGGGCCAACGTCCTGACTTTC
CASSYDSGANVLTF
>-|16|TRBV6-6|TRBJ1-1|-
TGTGCCAGCAGTTACTCTGCGTCCCACGGCCTCATTGAAGCTTTCTTT
CASSYSASHGLIEAFF